The clone carrying this T cell receptor beta chain was seen more than once but under ten times. Per the original methods: Estimation of nucleated cell counts was performed using reference gene primer amplification. Sequencing used immunoSEQ multiplex PCR; TCRdb keeps in-frame clones, though not all of them. Clone size and the V and J calls come from that table; the DNA yielded D and trimming. The table includes fewer than 300,000 clones, 83% detected once. The data belong to a study of blood T cell repertoires in COVID-19. Study information: Acute and convalescent COVID-19 specimens originated in the United States, Italy and Spain. In each case, the material was cDNA or gDNA derived from T cells, B-cell-depleted T cells, or PBMCs.

Trimming took 11 bases from V and 0 from J, leaving 13 bases between them. This CDR3 contains 13 residues. The germline V gene encodes CDR1 MGHDK and CDR2 SYGVNS. The clonotype comes from a woman between 50 and 59 years old who had recovered from COVID-19. Sequenced input: peripheral blood. The chain combines TRBV25-1 with TRBJ2-5; unclear D gene. This CDR3 reads CACRRSNQETQYF. CDR3 DNA: TGTGCCTGTAGGCGGTCCAACCAAGAGACCCAGTACTTC.